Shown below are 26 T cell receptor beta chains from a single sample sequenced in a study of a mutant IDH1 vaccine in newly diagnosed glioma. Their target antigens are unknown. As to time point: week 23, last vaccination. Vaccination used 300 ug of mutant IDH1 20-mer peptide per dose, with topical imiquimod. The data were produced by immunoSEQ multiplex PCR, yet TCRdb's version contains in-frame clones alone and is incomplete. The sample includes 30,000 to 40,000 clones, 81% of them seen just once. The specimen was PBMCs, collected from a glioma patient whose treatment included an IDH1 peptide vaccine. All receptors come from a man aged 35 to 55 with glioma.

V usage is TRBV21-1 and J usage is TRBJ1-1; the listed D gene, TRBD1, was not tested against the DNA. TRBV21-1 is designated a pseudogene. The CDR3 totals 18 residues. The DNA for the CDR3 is TGTGCCAGTAAGCAAAGCGGACAGGGGGCCTGCATGAACACTGAAGCTTTCTTT. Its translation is CASKQSGQGACMNTEAFF.

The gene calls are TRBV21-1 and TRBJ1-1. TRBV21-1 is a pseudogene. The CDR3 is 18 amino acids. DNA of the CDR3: TGTGCCAGCAGCAAAGACCGGGGAAGTAAGTGGTCGAACACTGAAGCTTTCTTT. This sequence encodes CASSKDRGSKWSNTEAFF.

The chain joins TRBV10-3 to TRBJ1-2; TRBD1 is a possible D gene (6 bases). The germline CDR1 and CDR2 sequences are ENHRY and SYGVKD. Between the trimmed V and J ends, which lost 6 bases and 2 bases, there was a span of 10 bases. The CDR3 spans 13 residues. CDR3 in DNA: TGTGCCATCAGCGCGGACAGAAACTATGGCTACACCTTC. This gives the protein CAISADRNYGYTF.

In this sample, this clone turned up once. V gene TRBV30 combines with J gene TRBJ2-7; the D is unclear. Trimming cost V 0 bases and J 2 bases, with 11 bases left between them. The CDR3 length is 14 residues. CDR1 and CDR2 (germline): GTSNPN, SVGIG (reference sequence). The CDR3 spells CAWSVRAGAYEQYF. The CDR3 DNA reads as TGTGCCTGGAGTGTAAGGGCTGGGGCCTACGAGCAGTACTTC.

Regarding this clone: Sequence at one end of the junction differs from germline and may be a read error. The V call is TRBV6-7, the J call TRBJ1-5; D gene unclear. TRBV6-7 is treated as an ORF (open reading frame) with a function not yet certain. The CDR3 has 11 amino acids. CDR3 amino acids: CASTRNQPQHF. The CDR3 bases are TGTGCTAGCACTCGCAATCAGCCCCAGCATTTT.

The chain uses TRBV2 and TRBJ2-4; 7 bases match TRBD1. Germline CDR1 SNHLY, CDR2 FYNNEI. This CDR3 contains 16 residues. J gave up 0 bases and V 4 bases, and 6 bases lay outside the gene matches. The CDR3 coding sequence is TGTGCCAGCAGTGCTTGGGACAGACTAGCCAAAAACATTCAGTACTTC. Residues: CASSAWDRLAKNIQYF.

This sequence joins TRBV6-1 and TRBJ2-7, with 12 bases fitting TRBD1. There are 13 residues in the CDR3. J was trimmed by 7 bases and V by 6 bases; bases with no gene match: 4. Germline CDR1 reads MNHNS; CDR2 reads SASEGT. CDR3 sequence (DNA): TGTGCCAGCAGGGGACAGGGGGCGAGGGAGCAGTACTTC. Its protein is CASRGQGAREQYF.

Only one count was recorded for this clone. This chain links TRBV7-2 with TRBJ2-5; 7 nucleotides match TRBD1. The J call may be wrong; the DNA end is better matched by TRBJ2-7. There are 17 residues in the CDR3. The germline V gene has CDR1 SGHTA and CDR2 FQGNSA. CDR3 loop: CASSLNFFGQAPYEQYF. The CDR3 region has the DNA TGTGCCAGCAGCTTAAACTTTTTCGGACAGGCCCCCTACGAGCAGTACTTC.

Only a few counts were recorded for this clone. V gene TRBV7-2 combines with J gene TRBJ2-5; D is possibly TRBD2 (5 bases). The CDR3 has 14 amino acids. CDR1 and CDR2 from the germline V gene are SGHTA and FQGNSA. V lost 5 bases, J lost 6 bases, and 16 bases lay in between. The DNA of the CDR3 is TGTGCCAGCAGCCCCGGACTCTCGGGCAAGACCCAGTACTTC. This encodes CASSPGLSGKTQYF. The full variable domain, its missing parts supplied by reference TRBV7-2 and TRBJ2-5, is GAGVSQSPSNKVTEKGKDVELRCDPISGHTALYWYRQSLGQGLEFLIYFQGNSAPDKSGLPSDRFSAERTGGSVSTLTIQRTQQEDSAVYLCASSPGLSGKTQYFGPGTRLLVL.

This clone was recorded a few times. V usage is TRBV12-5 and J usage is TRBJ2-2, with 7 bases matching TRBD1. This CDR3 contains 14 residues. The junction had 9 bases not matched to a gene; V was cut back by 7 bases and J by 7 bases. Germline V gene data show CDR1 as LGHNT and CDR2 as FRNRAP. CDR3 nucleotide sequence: TGTGCTAGTGTCCCTAAGGGGGCAGTCGGGGAGCTGTTTTTT. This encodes CASVPKGAVGELFF.

The CDR3 reads CASSLMGQNSGNTIYF. The CDR3 nucleotides read TGTGCCAGCAGTTTGATGGGGCAAAACTCTGGAAACACCATATATTTT. V usage is TRBV6-5 and J usage is TRBJ1-3; TRBD1 is a possible D gene (5 bases). The germline V gene encodes CDR1 MNHEY and CDR2 SVGAGI. V was shortened by 4 bases and J by 0 bases, with 13 bases between the two germline ends. The CDR3 is made up of 16 amino acids.

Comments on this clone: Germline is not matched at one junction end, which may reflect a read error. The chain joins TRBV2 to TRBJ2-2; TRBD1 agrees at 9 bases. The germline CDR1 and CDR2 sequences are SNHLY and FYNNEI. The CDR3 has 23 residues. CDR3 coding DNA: TGTGCCAGCAGTACCCTCGGGACAGGGTTATTTCTTGGAGTGGGAAGGAACGCCGGGGAGCTGTTTTTT. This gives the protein CASSTLGTGLFLGVGRNAGELFF.

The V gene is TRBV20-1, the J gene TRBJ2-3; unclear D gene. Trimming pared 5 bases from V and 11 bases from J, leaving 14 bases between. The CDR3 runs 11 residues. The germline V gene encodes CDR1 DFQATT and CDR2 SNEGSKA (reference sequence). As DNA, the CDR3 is TGCAGTGCTCAGAACCCGTGGAGGCAGTATTTT. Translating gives CSAQNPWRQYF.

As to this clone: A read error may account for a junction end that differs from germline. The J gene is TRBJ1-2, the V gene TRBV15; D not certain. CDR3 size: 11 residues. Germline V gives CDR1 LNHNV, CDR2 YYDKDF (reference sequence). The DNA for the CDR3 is TGTGCCACCAGCAGAGATAGGCAGACACACTTC. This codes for CATSRDRQTHF.

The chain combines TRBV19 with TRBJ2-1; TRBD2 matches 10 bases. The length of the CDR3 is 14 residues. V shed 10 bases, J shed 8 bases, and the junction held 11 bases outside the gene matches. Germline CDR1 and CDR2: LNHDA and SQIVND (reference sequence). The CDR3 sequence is CATSELAGVDEQFF. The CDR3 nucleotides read TGTGCCACTTCTGAGCTAGCGGGAGTAGATGAGCAGTTCTTC.

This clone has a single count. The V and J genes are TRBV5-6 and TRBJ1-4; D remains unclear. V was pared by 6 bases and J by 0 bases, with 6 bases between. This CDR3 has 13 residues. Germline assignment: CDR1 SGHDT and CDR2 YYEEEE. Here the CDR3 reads CASTDATNEKLFF. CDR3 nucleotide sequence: TGTGCCAGCACCGATGCAACTAATGAAAAACTGTTTTTT.

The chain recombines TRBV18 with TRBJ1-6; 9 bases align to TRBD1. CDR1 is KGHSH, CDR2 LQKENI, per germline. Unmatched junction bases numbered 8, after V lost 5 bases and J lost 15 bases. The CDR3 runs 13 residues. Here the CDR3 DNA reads TGTGCCAGCTCAGGACAGGGGAACCAGGACCTCCACTTT. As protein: CASSGQGNQDLHF.

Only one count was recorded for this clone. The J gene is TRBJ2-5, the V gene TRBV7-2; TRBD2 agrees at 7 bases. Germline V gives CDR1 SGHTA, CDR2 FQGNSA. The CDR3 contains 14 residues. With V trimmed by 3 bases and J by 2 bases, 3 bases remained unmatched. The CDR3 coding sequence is TGTGCCAGCAGCTTCCTAGCGGTTCAAGAGACCCAGTACTTC. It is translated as CASSFLAVQETQYF.

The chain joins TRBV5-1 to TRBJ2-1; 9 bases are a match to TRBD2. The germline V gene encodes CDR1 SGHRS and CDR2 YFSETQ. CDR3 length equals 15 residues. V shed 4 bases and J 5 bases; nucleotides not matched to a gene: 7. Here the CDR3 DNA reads TGCGCCAGCAGCCTAGCGGGAAACCCTGACAATGAGCAGTTCTTC. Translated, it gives CASSLAGNPDNEQFF.

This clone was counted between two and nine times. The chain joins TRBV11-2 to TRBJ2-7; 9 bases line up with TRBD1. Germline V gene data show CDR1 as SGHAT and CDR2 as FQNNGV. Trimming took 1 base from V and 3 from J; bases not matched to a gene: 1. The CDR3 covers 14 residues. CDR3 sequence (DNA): TGTGCCAGCAGCTTAGGACAGGGGGGCTACGAGCAGTACTTC. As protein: CASSLGQGGYEQYF. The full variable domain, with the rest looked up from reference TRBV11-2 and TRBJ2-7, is EAGVAQSPRYKIIEKRQSVAFWCNPISGHATLYWYQQILGQGPKLLIQFQNNGVVDDSQLPKDRFSAERLKGVDSTLKIQPAKLEDSAVYLCASSLGQGGYEQYFGPGTRLTVT.

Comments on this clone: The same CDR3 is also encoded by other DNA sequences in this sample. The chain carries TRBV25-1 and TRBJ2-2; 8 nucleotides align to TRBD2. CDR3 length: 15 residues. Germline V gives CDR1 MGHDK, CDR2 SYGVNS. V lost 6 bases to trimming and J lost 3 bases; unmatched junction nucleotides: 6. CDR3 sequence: CASRRAGADTGELFF. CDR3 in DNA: TGTGCCAGCAGGAGAGCGGGAGCGGACACCGGGGAGCTGTTTTTT.

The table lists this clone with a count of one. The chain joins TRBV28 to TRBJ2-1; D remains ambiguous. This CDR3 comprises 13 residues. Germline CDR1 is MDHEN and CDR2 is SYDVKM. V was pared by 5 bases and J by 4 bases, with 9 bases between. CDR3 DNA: TGTGCCAGCAGTATGGACGAGTACAATGAGCAGTTCTTC. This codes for CASSMDEYNEQFF.

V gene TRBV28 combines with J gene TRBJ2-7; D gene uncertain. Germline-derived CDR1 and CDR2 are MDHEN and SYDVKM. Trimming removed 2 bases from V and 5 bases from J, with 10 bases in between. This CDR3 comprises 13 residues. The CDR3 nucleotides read TGTGCCAGCAGTTTAGGGGATCTGGACGAGCAGTACTTC. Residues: CASSLGDLDEQYF.

CDR3 protein: CAISAQGASLGTEAFF. CDR3 bases: TGTGCCATCAGTGCGCAGGGAGCTAGCCTGGGCACTGAAGCTTTCTTT. The chain combines TRBV10-3 with TRBJ1-1; D possibly corresponds to TRBD1 (5 bases). Trimming removed 4 bases at V and 4 bases at J, with 19 bases between. There are 16 residues in the CDR3. CDR1 and CDR2 from the germline V gene are ENHRY and SYGVKD.

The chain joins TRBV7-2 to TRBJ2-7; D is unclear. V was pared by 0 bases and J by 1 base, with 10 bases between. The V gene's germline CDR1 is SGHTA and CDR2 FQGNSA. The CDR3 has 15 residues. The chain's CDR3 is CASSLANSASYEQYF. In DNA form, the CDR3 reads TGTGCCAGCAGCTTAGCGAACAGTGCTTCCTACGAGCAGTACTTC. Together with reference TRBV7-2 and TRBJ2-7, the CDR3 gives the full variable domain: GAGVSQSPSNKVTEKGKDVELRCDPISGHTALYWYRQSLGQGLEFLIYFQGNSAPDKSGLPSDRFSAERTGGSVSTLTIQRTQQEDSAVYLCASSLANSASYEQYFGPGTRLTVT.

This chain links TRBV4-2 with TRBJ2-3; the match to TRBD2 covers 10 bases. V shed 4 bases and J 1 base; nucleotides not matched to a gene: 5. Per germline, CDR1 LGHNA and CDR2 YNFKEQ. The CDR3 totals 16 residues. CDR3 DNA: TGTGCCAGCAGCCTTTCCGGGACTAGCGGCACAGATACGCAGTATTTT. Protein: CASSLSGTSGTDTQYF.